This T cell receptor (beta chain) appears in the sequencing data of a study of shared clonotypes between healthy human individuals. How the authors handled the data: Filtering differed because ImmunoSEQ produced junction-only sequences that carried no quality scores. Using immunoSEQ multiplex PCR, the repertoire was profiled, and TCRdb retains in-frame clones only, with some absent. The D gene and trimming were derived from the DNA, and the V and J assignments and clone size from that table. The top ten hold 1.8% of the sample, which has 730,000 or so clones, less than 80% seen once. A CD45RA-negative memory subset and a CD45RA+ naive subset were separated from the CD4+ cells. The ends were cut back, 10 bases at V and 2 bases at J, with 14 bases in the middle. This CDR3 spans 13 amino acids. Germline V gives CDR1 MDHEN, CDR2 SYDVKM.

Material for sequencing was memory CD4+ T cells sorted from blood. Documented subset: CD45RA-negative fraction. This rearrangement joins TRBV28 to TRBJ1-2; the D gene is possibly TRBD1 (5 bases). This sequence was found in a woman in her thirties in good health. CDR3 sequence (DNA): TGTGCCATAAAGTCCGGGACCAACTATGGCTACACCTTC. Protein product: CAIKSGTNYGYTF.